This T cell receptor beta chain was identified in a study of cytomegalovirus exposure and HLA in healthy donors (dated by TCRdb to 2016 to 2017). Regarding the research as a whole: In an earlier analysis of under 600 of the donors, approximately 260 Gb of sequence data and 117 million unique TCR beta sequences from 150 million to 200 million T cells were reported. Roughly 300 gigabases of sequencing data and approximately 91 million unique TCR sequences made up an early release that covered 500 to 700 HLA-typed donors. Of the 398 genotyped donors, 81% fell in the genetic ancestry cluster associated with self-reported Caucasian donors. The aim of the study was to test whether cataloging public T cell receptors could identify signatures of past pathogen exposure. The study used immunosequencing to profile the T cell repertoires of hundreds of subjects and linked those repertoires to cytomegalovirus serostatus. In addition to the first cohort of 666 subjects, a separate validation cohort of approximately 120 different subjects was used. High-throughput TCR immunosequencing, statistical association of individual TCRs with disease status, and machine learning were combined to predict cytomegalovirus infection status. In a later analysis, previously published TCR beta repertoires from more than 500 donors were re-analyzed and high-resolution HLA genotyping was added so that TCR occurrence patterns could be studied. Rather than drawing on any new phenotypic data, the later analysis identified candidate immune exposures from TCR beta sequences and the way those sequences occurred across donors. In an earlier analysis of a few hundred of the donors, high-throughput TCR beta sequencing was used to judge whether each TCR beta V gene segment behaved as functional or pseudogenic. Donor age, sex, ethnicity and CMV serostatus were compiled alongside the repertoire data. A later genetic analysis used genome-wide SNP genotypes for about 65% of the 666 donors, treating that subset as a discovery cohort. Every discovery cohort repertoire had been produced on one sequencing platform. Both class I and class II loci were covered by HLA typing, at four-digit resolution. Typing coverage varied by locus: roughly 629-630 donors for A, B, C, DRB1 and DQB1; roughly 520 for DQA1; nearly 610 for DPA1; approximately 490 for DPB1. Roughly five DR-DQ haplotypes were treated as single units for association and clustering because of strong linkage in the cohort. On average, about 200,000 unique TCR beta nucleotide sequences were sequenced per donor among 350 to 400 genotyped donors of the cohort, with about 19% of those sequences being non-productive.

Study-level results and caveats: The classifier was reported to diagnose cytomegalovirus status with high specificity and sensitivity in both the original cohort and the validation cohort. Assigning TCR associations to individual alleles was difficult when HLA alleles, especially DR and DQ, strongly co-occurred. Broadly in line with IMGT annotations, most TCR beta V segments showed up in productive rearrangements about 87% or about 30% of the time in an earlier analysis of 587 of the donors. The study listed 164 TCR beta chains as associated with cytomegalovirus. Across donors, most TCR sequences were observed very rarely, whereas some public TCRs were present in many individuals. Sequencing depth was assumed to be roughly uniform across donors in the presence/absence analyses, though that assumption may not hold. A further reported finding was that TCR beta sequences accurately predicted the HLA-A and HLA-B alleles for most subjects in the first cohort. Linkage disequilibrium might explain the correlated functional status among segregating V segments, but an unknown experimental factor could not be ruled out. It was suggested by the authors that the approach could potentially be generalized to other disease states and immunological phenotypes. The earlier analysis of approximately 540 of the donors excluded about 16 rarely observed V segments, including chromosome 9 orphons, because counts were too low. A cluster of highly shared sequence variants was judged likely to represent a technical artifact of the sequencing pipeline. The 87-base-pair reads could not distinguish some IMGT-functional V segments, including TRBV6-2 and TRBV6-3, so those segments were excluded. According to a later analysis, parvovirus B19, influenza, CMV and Epstein-Barr virus appeared linked to several top co-occurrence clusters. In a later analysis, most CMV-associated TCR beta chains were found to appear HLA-restricted, with HLA associations seemingly driven largely by CMV exposure. Because HLA typing was unavailable for some donors at each locus, only the typed subset was used in association tests. The only immune exposure information available for the cohort was CMV serostatus. Specific HLA alleles were associated with some 15,000 TCR beta sequences at a false discovery rate of 0.05 in a later analysis. Only TCR beta chains were sequenced in this cohort, and the absence of alpha or paired-chain data limited detectable features. Compared with the roughly 710-donor mean, donors in an Asian-associated ancestry cluster had fewer N-insertions in productive TCRs, according to a later genetic analysis. In vitro tests confirmed that a few of the cytomegalovirus-associated TCR beta chains recognize cytomegalovirus antigens. In a later analysis, HLA-associated TCR beta chains were found to be more clonally expanded and to have lower generation probabilities than equally common non-associated chains. A later genetic analysis associated a missense DCLRE1C variant with V-gene and J-gene trimming of TCR beta chains, and an independent cohort replicated the association. A later analysis found that TCR association rates varied across HLA loci, with DRB1 alleles showing the most associated TCRs and HLA-C alleles the fewest.

V is cut by 0 bases and J by 2 bases, and the space between the germline ends is 13 bases. Sequences GTSNPN (CDR1) and SVGIG (CDR2) are obtained from the germline V gene (reference sequence). The CDR3 spans 15 residues, from the cysteine through the phenylalanine. Of all the DNA, just the CDR3 is kept, 45 bases in frame from base 1. As concerns this clone: Its antigen remains undetermined. No base-level quality is on record; no much larger clone is a single base apart.

Library preparation was by the immunoSEQ multiplex PCR assay. For the multiplex PCR, a mixture combining 60 forward primers for TCR Vbeta segments and 13 reverse primers for TCR Jbeta segments was used. A multiplex PCR assay on genomic DNA amplified the CDR3 region of rearranged TCR beta genes. Amplified TCR beta libraries were sequenced as 87-base-pair reads on the Illumina HiSeq System. Per the source publication's procedure: In a later analysis, 80 million or so unique TCR beta chains were counted across the 650 to 700 repertoires, and roughly 11 million of these chains were shared by at least two donors. Raw reads were error-corrected and collapsed into unique sequences by a nearest-neighbor algorithm in which closely related sequences were merged to remove PCR and sequencing errors. V, D and J gene segments were assigned by aligning CDR3 sequences to IMGT reference sequences. For a sequence to be retained, a match of at least six nucleotides to both a V gene segment and a J gene segment was required. Rearrangements were classified as productive when the CDR3 lacked stop codons and remained in frame with V and J, and all other rearrangements were classified as non-productive. CDR3 was defined according to IMGT convention as the region running from the second conserved V-encoded cysteine to the conserved J-encoded phenylalanine. The earlier analysis of 500 to 600 of the donors excluded sequences that lacked an unambiguous match to a single V gene segment. In an earlier analysis of approximately 590 of the donors, a V segment was called functional when productive rearrangements were above 56.7%, and segregating when the standard deviation between donors exceeded 5%. To diagnose cytomegalovirus status from the catalog of TCR beta chain sequences, a statistical classification framework was built. In a later analysis, V and J genes were assigned by comparing TCR nucleotide sequences against IMGT/GENE-DB human TR gene sequences. A later analysis assigned CDR3 sequences and most-parsimonious VDJ recombination scenarios with the TCRdist pipeline. In a later analysis, each TCR beta chain was defined by its CDR3 amino acid sequence together with its V-gene family, and reads without a unique V-gene family were excluded. In a later analysis, approximately 640 highly shared, low-generation-probability nucleotide sequences were removed to address suspected cross-contamination and a sequencing artifact. For each public chain, a later analysis derived a clonal expansion index from normalized ranks of inferred template counts within each repertoire. A later analysis computed generation probabilities with a VDJ recombination model fitted to out-of-frame rearrangements, and checked the results against IGoR. Hypergeometric tests were used in a later analysis to score TCR-TCR, TCR-HLA and TCR-CMV co-occurrence, with a repertoire-size bias correction applied to the TCR pairs. A later analysis estimated false discovery rates by permuting HLA or CMV assignments 20 times. In a later analysis, co-occurring TCRs were grouped using DBSCAN, and TCRdist sequence similarity was added for clustering within HLA-allele-positive subsets. Co-occurrence clustering excluded repertoires with fewer than 30,000 or more than 120,000 public chains, plus five with anomalous nucleotide sharing. Held by TCRdb, this immuneACCESS table contains in-frame sequences only and omits some clones. Under half of the omission traces to an unresolved V gene where checked; the cause of the rest is unknown. V, J and clone size are taken as reported in that table, and D and trimming were inferred from the DNA itself. This sample is represented by about 85,000 clones; about four fifths of them were singletons. The top ten constitute about 34% of the sample.

The cohort comprised around 690 healthy bone marrow donors. Cohort members were all nominally healthy when sampled, although unrecorded immune exposures were likely present. The donor tested CMV seropositive, placing the donor among the 250 to 350 seropositive members of the cohort. A peripheral blood sample was collected from each donor, and TCR beta sequencing was performed on peripheral blood mononuclear cells. The Qiagen DNeasy Blood Extraction Kit was used to extract genomic DNA from the blood cell samples. The V and J genes are TRBV30 and TRBJ1-2; there is no confident call for the D gene. Sequenced material: PBMCs. The receptor comes from a man aged 50-59 years in good health and CMV-seropositive. CDR3 loop: CAWSVGRQTNYGYTF. The nucleotides are TGTGCCTGGAGTGTAGGGAGGCAGACCAACTATGGCTACACCTTC. The variable domain in full, with residues beyond the CDR3 obtained from the reference TRBV30 and TRBJ1-2 genes, is SQTIHQWPATLVQPVGSPLSLECTVEGTSNPNLYWYRQAAGRGLQLLFYSVGIGQISSEVPQNLSASRPQDRQFILSSKKLLLSDSGFYLCAWSVGRQTNYGYTFGSGTRLTVV.